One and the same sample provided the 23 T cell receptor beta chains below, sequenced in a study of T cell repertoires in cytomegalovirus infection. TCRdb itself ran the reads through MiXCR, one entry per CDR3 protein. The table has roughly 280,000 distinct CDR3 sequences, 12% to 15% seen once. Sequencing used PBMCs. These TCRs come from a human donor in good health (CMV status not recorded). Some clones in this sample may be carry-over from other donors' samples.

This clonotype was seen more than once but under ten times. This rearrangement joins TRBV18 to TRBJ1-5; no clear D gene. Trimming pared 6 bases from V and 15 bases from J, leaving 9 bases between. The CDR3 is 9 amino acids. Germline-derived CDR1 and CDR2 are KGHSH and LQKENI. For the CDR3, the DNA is TGTGCCAGCTCGGCTGGGTGGCATTTT. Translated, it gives CASSAGWHF. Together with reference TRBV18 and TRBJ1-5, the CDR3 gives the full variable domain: NAGVMQNPRHLVRRRGQEARLRCSPMKGHSHVYWYRQLPEEGLKFMVYLQKENIIDESGMPKERFSAEFPKEGPSILRIQQVVRGDSAAYFCASSAGWHFGDGTRLSIL.

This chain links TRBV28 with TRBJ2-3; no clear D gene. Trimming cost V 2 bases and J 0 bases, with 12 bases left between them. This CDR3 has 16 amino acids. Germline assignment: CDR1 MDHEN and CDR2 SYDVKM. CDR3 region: CASSLTPLSSTDTQYF. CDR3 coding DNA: TGTGCCAGCAGTTTAACCCCGTTGTCCAGCACAGATACGCAGTATTTT. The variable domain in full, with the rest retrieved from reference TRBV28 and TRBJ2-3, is DVKVTQSSRYLVKRTGEKVFLECVQDMDHENMFWYRQDPGLGLRLIYFSYDVKMKEKGDIPEGYSVSREKKERFSLILESASTNQTSMYLCASSLTPLSSTDTQYFGPGTRLTVL.

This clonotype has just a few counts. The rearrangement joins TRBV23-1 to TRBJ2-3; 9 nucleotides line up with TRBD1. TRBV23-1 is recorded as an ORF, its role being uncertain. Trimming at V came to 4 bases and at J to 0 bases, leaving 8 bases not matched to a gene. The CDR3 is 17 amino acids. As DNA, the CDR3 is TGCGCCAGCAGTCGATCCCTGGACAGGGGCAGCACAGATACGCAGTATTTT. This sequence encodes CASSRSLDRGSTDTQYF.

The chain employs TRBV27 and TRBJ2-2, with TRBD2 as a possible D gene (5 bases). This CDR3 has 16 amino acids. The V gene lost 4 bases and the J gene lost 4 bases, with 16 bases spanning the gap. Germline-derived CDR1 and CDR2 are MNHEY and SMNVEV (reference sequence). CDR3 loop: CASSYYSGILTGELFF. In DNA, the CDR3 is TGTGCCAGCAGTTATTATTCGGGGATTCTCACCGGGGAGCTGTTTTTT.

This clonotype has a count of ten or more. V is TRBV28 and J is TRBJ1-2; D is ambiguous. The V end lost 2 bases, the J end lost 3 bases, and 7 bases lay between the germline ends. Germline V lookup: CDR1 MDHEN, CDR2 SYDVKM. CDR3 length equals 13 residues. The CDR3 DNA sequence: TGTGCCAGCAGTTTAGGGAGGGACTATGGCTACACCTTC. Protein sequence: CASSLGRDYGYTF.

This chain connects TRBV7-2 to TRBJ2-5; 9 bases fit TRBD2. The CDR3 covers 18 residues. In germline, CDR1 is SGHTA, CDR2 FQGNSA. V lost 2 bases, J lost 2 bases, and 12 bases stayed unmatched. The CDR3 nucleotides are TGTGCCAGCAGCTTATTGGGCGGGAGGGGCCCCCTTCAAGAGACCCAGTACTTC. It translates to CASSLLGGRGPLQETQYF.

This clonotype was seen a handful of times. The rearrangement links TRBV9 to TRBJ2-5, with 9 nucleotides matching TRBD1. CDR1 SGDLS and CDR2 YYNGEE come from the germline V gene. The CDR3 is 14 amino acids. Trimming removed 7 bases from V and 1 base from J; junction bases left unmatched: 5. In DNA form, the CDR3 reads TGTGCCAGCGGACAGGGGAGGACCCAAGAGACCCAGTACTTC. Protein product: CASGQGRTQETQYF.

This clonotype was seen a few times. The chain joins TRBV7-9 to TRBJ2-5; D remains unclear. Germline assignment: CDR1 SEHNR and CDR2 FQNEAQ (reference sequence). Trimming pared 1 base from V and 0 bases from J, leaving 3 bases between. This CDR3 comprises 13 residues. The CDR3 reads CASSLVYQETQYF. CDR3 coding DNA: TGTGCCAGCAGCTTAGTGTACCAAGAGACCCAGTACTTC.

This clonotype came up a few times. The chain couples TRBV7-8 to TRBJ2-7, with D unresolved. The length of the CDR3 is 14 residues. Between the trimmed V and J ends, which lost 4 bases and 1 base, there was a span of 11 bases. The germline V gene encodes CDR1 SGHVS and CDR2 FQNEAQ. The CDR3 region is CASSSPGDSYEQYF. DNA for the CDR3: TGTGCCAGCAGCTCGCCTGGGGATTCCTACGAGCAGTACTTC.

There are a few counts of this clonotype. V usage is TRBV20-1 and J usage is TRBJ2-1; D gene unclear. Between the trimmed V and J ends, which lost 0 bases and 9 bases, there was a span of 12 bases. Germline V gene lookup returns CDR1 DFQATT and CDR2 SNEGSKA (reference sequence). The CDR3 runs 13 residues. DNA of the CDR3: TGCAGTGCTAGAGATCAGAGTTTTGCTGAGCAGTTCTTC. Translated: CSARDQSFAEQFF.

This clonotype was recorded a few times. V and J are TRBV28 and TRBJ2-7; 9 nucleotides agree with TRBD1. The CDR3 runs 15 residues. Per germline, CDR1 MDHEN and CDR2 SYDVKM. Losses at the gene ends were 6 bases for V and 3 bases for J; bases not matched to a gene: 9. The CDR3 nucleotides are TGTGCCAGCAGATTAACTGGGACAGGGATCTACGAGCAGTACTTC. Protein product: CASRLTGTGIYEQYF. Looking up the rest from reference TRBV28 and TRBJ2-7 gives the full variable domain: DVKVTQSSRYLVKRTGEKVFLECVQDMDHENMFWYRQDPGLGLRLIYFSYDVKMKEKGDIPEGYSVSREKKERFSLILESASTNQTSMYLCASRLTGTGIYEQYFGPGTRLTVT.

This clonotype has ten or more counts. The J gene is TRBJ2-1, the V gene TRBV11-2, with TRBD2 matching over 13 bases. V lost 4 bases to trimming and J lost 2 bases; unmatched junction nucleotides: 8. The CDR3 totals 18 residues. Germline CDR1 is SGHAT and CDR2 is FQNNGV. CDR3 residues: CASSSGLAGQRPYNEQFF. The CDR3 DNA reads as TGTGCCAGCAGCTCGGGACTAGCGGGACAAAGACCCTACAATGAGCAGTTCTTC. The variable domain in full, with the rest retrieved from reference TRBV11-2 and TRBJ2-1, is EAGVAQSPRYKIIEKRQSVAFWCNPISGHATLYWYQQILGQGPKLLIQFQNNGVVDDSQLPKDRFSAERLKGVDSTLKIQPAKLEDSAVYLCASSSGLAGQRPYNEQFFGPGTRLTVL.

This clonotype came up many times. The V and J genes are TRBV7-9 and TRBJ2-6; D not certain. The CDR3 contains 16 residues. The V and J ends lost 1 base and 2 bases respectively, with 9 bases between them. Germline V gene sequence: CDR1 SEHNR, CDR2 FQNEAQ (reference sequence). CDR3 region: CASSLGVATGANVLTF. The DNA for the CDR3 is TGTGCCAGCAGCTTAGGTGTCGCAACTGGGGCCAACGTCCTGACTTTC. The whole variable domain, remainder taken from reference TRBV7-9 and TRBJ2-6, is DTGVSQNPRHKITKRGQNVTFRCDPISEHNRLYWYRQTLGQGPEFLTYFQNEAQLEKSRLLSDRFSAERPKGSFSTLEIQRTEQGDSAMYLCASSLGVATGANVLTFGAGSRLTVL.

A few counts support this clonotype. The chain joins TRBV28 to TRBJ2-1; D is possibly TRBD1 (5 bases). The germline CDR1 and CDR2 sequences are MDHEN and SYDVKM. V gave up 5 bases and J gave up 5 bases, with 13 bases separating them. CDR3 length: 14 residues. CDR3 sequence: CASSQRRGHNEQFF. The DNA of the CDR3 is TGTGCCAGCAGTCAACGAAGGGGCCACAATGAGCAGTTCTTC.

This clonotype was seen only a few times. CDR3 sequence reads: CASSVDVAGPYNEQFF. CDR3 bases: TGTGCCAGCAGCGTAGATGTAGCGGGGCCCTACAATGAGCAGTTCTTC. This chain joins TRBV9 and TRBJ2-1, with 8 bases lining up with TRBD2. Looked up from germline, CDR1 is SGDLS and CDR2 is YYNGEE. The CDR3 length is 16 residues. The junction had 4 bases not matched to a gene; V was cut back by 0 bases and J by 2 bases.

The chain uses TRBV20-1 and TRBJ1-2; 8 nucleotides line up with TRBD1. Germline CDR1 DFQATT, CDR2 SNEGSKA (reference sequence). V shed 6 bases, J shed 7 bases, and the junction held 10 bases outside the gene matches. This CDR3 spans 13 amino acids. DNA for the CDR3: TGCAGTGCCCCCTCGACAGGGGCCGGTGGCTACACCTTC. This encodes CSAPSTGAGGYTF.

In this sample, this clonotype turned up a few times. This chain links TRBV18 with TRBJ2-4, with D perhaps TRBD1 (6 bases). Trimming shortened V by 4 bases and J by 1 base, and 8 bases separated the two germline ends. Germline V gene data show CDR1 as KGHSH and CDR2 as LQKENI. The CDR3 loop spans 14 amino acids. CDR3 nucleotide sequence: TGTGCCAGCTCACGACAGGTGGCCAAAAACATTCAGTACTTC. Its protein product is CASSRQVAKNIQYF.

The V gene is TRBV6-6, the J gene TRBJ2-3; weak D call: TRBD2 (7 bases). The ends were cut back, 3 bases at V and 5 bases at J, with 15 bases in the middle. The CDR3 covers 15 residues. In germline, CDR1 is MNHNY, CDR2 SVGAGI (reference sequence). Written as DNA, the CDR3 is TGTGCCAGCAGTTATATTCGGGGGGCGGTAGATACGCAGTATTTT. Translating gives CASSYIRGAVDTQYF.

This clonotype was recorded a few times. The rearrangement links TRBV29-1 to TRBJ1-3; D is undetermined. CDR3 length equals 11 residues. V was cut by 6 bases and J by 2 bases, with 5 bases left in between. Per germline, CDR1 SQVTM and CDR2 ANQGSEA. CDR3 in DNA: TGCAGCGTCTTTACTGGAAACACCATATATTTT. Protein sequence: CSVFTGNTIYF. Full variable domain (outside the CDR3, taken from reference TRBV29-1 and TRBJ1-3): SAVISQKPSRDICQRGTSLTIQCQVDSQVTMMFWYRQQPGQSLTLIATANQGSEATYESGFVIDKFPISRPNLTFSTLTVSNMSPEDSSIYLCSVFTGNTIYFGEGSWLTVV.

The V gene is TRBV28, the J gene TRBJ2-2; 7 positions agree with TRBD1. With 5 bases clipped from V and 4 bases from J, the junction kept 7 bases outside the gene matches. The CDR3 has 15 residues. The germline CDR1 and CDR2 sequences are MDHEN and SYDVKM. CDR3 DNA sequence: TGTGCCAGCAGTGTTACAGGGGCGGGCACCGGGGAGCTGTTTTTT. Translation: CASSVTGAGTGELFF.

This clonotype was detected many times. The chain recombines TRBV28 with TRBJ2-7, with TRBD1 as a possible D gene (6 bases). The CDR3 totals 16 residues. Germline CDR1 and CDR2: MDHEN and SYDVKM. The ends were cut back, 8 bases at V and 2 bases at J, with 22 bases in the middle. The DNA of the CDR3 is TGTGCCAGCTTACGTGTTCCCTCAACAGGGACCTACGAGCAGTACTTC. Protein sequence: CASLRVPSTGTYEQYF.

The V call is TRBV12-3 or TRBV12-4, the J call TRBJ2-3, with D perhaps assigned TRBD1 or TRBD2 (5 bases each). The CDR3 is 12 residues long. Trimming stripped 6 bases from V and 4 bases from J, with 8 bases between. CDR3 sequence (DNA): TGTGCCAGCAGGGGGACGCCAGATACGCAGTATTTT. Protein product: CASRGTPDTQYF.

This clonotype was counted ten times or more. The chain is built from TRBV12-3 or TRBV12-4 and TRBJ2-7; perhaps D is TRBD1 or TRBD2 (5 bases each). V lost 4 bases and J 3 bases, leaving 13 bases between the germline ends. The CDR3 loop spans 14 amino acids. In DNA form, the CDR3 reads TGTGCCAGCAGTTCGGGGCGAAGCGTCTACGAGCAGTACTTC. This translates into CASSSGRSVYEQYF.